This T cell receptor beta chain was captured by sequencing in a study of CD8+ T cells in alopecia areata. The treatment was: oral pan-JAK inhibitor, 5-10 mg twice daily. The germline gives CDR1 SGHTA, CDR2 FQGNSA. CDR3 length: 16 amino acids. Unmatched junction bases numbered 5, after V lost 4 bases and J lost 5 bases. Investigators isolated RNA and reverse transcribed it into cDNA to act as the sequencing template. Sequenced by immunoSEQ multiplex PCR; TCRdb stores in-frame clones only, minus some. Here the sample spans about 180,000 clones, about 47% being singletons. Here the sequenced sample was CD8+ T cells sorted from blood, taken at approximately week 52, from a patient treated with tofacitinib. This TCR came from a human donor with alopecia areata. The chain is built from TRBV7-2 and TRBJ2-5; TRBD2 aligns across 15 bases. CDR3 DNA: TGTGCCAGCAGCTCGGGACTAGCGGGGGGCTGGGAGACCCAGTACTTC. Translation gives CASSSGLAGGWETQYF.